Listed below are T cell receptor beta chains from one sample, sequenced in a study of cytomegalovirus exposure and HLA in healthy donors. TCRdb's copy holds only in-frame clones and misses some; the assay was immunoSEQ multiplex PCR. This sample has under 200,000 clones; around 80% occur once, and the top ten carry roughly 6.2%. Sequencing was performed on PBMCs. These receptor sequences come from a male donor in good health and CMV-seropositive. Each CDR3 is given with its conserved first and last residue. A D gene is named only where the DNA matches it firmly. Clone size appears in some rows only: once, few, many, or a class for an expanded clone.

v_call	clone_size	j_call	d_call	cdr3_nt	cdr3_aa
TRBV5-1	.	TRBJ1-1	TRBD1	TGCGCCAGCAGCTGGCCCCGACAGGGAGGCACTGAAGCTTTCTTT	CASSWPRQGGTEAFF
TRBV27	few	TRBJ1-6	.	TGTGCCAGCAAGGCGGGGGGCATGAATTCACCCCTCCACTTT	CASKAGGMNSPLHF
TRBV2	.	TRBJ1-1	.	TGTGCCAGCAGTGATGAGGGGGACCATGAAGCTTTCTTT	CASSDEGDHEAFF
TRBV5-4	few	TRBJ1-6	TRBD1	TGTGCCAGCAGCGACCCGCAGGGGGGTCCTTCACCCCTCCACTTT	CASSDPQGGPSPLHF
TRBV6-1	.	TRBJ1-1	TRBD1	TGTGCCAGCAGCCTGACAGGGGCCCCCTACACTGAAGCTTTCTTT	CASSLTGAPYTEAFF
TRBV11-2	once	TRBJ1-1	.	TGTGCCAGCAGCTTAAGCGTGGGGCCGTTGGTTGAAGCTTTCTTT	CASSLSVGPLVEAFF
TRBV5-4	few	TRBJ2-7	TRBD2	TGTGCCAGCAGTCGAGACGGACTAGCGGGAGGGCCAGGGTACGAGCAGTACTTC	CASSRDGLAGGPGYEQYF
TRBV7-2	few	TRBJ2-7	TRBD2	TGTGCCAGCAGCTTAGGGGGACTAGCGGGAGACTTC	CASSLGGLAGDF
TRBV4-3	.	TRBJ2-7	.	TGCGCCAGCAGCCCAGTCGGCGGCCCATCCTACGAGCAGTACTTC	CASSPVGGPSYEQYF
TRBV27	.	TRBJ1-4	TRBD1	TGTGCCAGCAGTTACGGCGACAGGGGAAAACTGTTTTTT	CASSYGDRGKLFF
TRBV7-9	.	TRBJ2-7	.	TGTTCCAGCAGCTCCGGGACTCTTACGTCCGAGCAGTACTTC	CSSSSGTLTSEQYF
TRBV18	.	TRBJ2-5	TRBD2	TGTGCCAGCTTTCCTAGCGGGACCCAAGAGACCCAGTACTTC	CASFPSGTQETQYF
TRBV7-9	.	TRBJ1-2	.	TGTGCCAGCAGCCTGGGGACAACGACCTTC	CASSLGTTTF
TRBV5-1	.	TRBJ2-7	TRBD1	TGCGCCAGCAGCTCGGGACAGAGCTACGAGCAGTACTTC	CASSSGQSYEQYF
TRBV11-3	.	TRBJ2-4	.	TGTGCCATCCCCTTCATTCAGTACTTC	CAIPFIQYF
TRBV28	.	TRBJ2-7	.	TGTGCCAGCAGTTTGTCCACCTACGAGCAGTACTTC	CASSLSTYEQYF
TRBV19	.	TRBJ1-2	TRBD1	TGTGCCAGTAGTAGAAGAATGACAGGGTCGGATGGCTACACCTTC	CASSRRMTGSDGYTF
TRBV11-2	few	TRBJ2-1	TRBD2	TGTGCCAGCAGCCTCCGGGAGGACAATGAGCAGTTCTTC	CASSLREDNEQFF
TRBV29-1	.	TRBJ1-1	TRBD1	TGCAGCGTTGCCGACAGGGACCTCACTGAAGCTTTCTTT	CSVADRDLTEAFF
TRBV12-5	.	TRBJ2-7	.	TGTGCTAGTGGTTTGGTCGGGGAGGGGGAGCACGAGCAGTACTTC	CASGLVGEGEHEQYF
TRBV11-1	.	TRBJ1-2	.	TGTGCCAGCAGCCCCCCCGGACTTAGCTATGGCTACACCTTC	CASSPPGLSYGYTF
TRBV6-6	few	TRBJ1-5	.	TGTGCCAGCAGCCAATTTAGCAATCAGCCCCAGCATTTT	CASSQFSNQPQHF
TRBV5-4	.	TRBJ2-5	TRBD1	TGTGCCAGCAGCGCCTCCGGGACAGGGGGCTTTGAGACCCAGTACTTC	CASSASGTGGFETQYF